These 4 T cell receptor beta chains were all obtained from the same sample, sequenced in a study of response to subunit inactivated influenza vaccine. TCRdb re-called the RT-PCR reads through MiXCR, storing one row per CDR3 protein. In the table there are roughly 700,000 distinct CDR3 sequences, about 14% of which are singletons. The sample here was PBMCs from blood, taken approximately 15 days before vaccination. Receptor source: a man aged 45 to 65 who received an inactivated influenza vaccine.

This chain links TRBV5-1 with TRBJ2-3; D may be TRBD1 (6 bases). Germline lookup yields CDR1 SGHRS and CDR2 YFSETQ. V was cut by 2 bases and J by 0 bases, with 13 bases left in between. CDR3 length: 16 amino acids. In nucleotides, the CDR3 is TGCGCCAGCAGCTTCTATACAGGGACGAGCACAGATACGCAGTATTTT. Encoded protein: CASSFYTGTSTDTQYF.

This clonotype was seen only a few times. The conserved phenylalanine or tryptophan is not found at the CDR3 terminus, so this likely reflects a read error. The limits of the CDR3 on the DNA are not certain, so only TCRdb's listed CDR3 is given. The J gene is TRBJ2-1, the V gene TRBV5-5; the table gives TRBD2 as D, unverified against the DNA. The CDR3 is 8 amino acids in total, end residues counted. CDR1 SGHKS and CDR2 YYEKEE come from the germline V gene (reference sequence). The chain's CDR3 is CASSPDQL.

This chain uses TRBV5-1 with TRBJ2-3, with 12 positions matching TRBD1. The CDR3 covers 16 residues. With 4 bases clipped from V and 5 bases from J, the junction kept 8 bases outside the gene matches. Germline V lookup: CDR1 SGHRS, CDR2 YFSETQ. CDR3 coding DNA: TGCGCCAGCAGCAAACCGGGACAGGGGGCGGGAGATACGCAGTATTTT. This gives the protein CASSKPGQGAGDTQYF.

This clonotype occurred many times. CDR3: CASSIYRGHIYFF. CDR3 DNA sequence: TGTGCCAGCAGTATCTACCGGGGACATATTTATTTCTTT. The V call is TRBV12-3 or TRBV12-4, the J call TRBJ1-1, with D maybe TRBD1 (6 bases). V shed 5 bases and J shed 13 bases, with 20 bases lying between them. This CDR3 contains 13 residues.